This TCR beta chain stems from a study of blood T cell repertoires in COVID-19 (dated by TCRdb to the early 2020s). Context from the whole study: Samples from collaborators originated in the United States, Italy and Spain and spanned both the acute and convalescent phases of COVID-19. The prospective study material was composed of cDNA or gDNA derived from T cells, B-cell-depleted T cells, or PBMCs. The dataset comprised deeply sampled blood TCRbeta repertoires from subjects exposed to, actively infected with, or recovered from COVID-19. The repertoires were released in a freely available public database intended as a resource for research on the immune response to SARS-CoV-2. The samples were drawn from two sources: the first 160 participants of the ongoing ImmuneRACE study, and over 1,000 subjects contributed by 6 global collaborators. Nearly every sample came with metadata listing a de-identified subject ID, COVID-19 status, age in years and sex. HLA class I and class II types, where available, came from metadata supplied by the sample provider rather than from assay-based typing. Paper-wide results and their limitations: The amount of clinical and demographic metadata varied by source and participant and was provided uncurated.

Its CDR3 holds 15 amino acids, cysteine through phenylalanine. Only CDR3 DNA is held: 45 bases, read in frame from base 1. Taken from the germline V gene (reference sequence), the CDR1 and CDR2 loops are SEHNR and FQNEAQ. Clipping removes 1 base from V and 3 bases from J, with 5 as the unmatched junction base count. Collaborating institutions collected whole blood in K2EDTA tubes following their own protocols. Collaborator samples were shipped for TCRbeta analysis as frozen whole blood, isolated PBMCs, or DNA extracted from either sample type. This clone was observed once. The antigen it recognizes is unknown. No quality values exist for individual bases; no much larger clone is one base distant. TCRbeta CDR3 regions were amplified from genomic DNA using the immunoSEQ Assay, a bias-controlled multiplex PCR. As for the original processing: The number of nucleated cells in each sample was estimated by amplification of reference gene primers within the assay. To quantify the absolute abundance of each unique TCRbeta CDR3 rearrangement, sequence reads were collapsed and filtered. For each sample, productive Simpson clonality was calculated as the square root of Simpson's diversity index across productive rearrangements. What TCRdb holds here is the immuneACCESS table cut down to in-frame rearrangements. Part of the clones is not present; checked against another copy, under half of the missing clones reflect an unresolved V gene, and the others are unexplained. That table supplies the V and J calls and clone size; D and trimming were determined from the DNA. This sample has 75,000 to 95,000 clones in its table, and 70% to 90% of those were observed once. The top ten hold 4.6% of the sample.

Sequenced material: peripheral blood. The receptor was isolated from a man in his fifties with active COVID-19. The chain joins TRBV7-9 to TRBJ2-7; TRBD1 aligns with 8 central bases. The nucleotide sequence is TGTGCCAGCAGCTTAGATCAGGGGGCTTTCTACGAGCAGTACTTC. Translated, it gives CASSLDQGAFYEQYF.